This T cell receptor (beta chain) is from a study of T cell changes during pregnancy in multiple sclerosis. This CDR3 spans 14 amino acids. V was pared by 10 bases and J by 7 bases, with 15 bases of the junction left unmatched. Looked up from germline, CDR1 is ENHRY and CDR2 is SYGVKD. The protocol was immunoSEQ multiplex PCR, while the TCRdb copy is restricted to in-frame clones and leaves out a portion. The data contain roughly 30,000 clones, just over 85% of them singletons. V gene TRBV10-3 combines with J gene TRBJ2-7; TRBD1 aligns across 8 bases. The specimen was CD4+ T cells from peripheral blood mononuclear cells, collected in the first trimester of pregnancy. The source of this sequence is a female donor in good health, enrolled as a control in a pregnancy study. CDR3 residues: CATLPRTGFDEQYF. The CDR3 DNA sequence: TGTGCCACTCTTCCCCGGACAGGGTTCGATGAGCAGTACTTC.